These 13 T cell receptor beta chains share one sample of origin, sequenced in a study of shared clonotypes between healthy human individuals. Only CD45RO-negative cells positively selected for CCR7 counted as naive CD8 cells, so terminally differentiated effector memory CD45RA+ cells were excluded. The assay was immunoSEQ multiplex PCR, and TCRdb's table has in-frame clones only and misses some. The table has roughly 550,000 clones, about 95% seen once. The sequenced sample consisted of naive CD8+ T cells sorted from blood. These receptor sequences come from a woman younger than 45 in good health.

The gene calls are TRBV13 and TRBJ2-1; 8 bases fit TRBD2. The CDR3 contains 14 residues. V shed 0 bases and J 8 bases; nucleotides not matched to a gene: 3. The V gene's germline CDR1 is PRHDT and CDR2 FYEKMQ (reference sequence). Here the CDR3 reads CASSLGLADDEQFF. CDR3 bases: TGTGCCAGCAGCTTAGGACTAGCGGACGATGAGCAGTTCTTC.

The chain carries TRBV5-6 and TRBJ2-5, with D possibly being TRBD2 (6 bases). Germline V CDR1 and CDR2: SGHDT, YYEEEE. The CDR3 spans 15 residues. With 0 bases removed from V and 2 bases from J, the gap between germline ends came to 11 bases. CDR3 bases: TGTGCCAGCAGCTTGGAGTTGGCGGGACAAGAGACCCAGTACTTC. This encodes CASSLELAGQETQYF. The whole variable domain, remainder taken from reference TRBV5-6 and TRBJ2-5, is DAGVTQSPTHLIKTRGQQVTLRCSPKSGHDTVSWYQQALGQGPQFIFQYYEEEERQRGNFPDRFSGHQFPNYSSELNVNALLLGDSALYLCASSLELAGQETQYFGPGTRLLVL.

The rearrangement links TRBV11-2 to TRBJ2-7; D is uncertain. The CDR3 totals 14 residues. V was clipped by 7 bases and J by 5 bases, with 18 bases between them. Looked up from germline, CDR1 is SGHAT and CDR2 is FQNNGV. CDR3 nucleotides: TGTGCCAGCACCATTTCCGCAGGACCCCACGAGCAGTACTTC. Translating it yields CASTISAGPHEQYF.

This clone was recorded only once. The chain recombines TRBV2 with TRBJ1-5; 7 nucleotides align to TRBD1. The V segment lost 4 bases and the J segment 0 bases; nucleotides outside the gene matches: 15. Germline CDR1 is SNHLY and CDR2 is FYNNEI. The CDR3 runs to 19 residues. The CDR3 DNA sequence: TGTGCCAGCAGTGTCAACGCGGGACAGCATCTTTATAGCAATCAGCCCCAGCATTTT. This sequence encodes CASSVNAGQHLYSNQPQHF.

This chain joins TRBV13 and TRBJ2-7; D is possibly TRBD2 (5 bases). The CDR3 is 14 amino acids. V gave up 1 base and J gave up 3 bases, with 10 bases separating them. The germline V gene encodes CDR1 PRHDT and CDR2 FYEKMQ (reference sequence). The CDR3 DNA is TGTGCCAGCAGCTTAGCTTTGGCGGGCTACGAGCAGTACTTC. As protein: CASSLALAGYEQYF.

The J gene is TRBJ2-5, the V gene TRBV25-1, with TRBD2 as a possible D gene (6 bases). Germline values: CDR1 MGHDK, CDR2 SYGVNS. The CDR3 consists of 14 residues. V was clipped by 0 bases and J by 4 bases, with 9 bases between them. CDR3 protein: CASSEYVGGETQYF. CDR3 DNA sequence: TGTGCCAGCAGTGAATATGTCGGGGGAGAGACCCAGTACTTC.

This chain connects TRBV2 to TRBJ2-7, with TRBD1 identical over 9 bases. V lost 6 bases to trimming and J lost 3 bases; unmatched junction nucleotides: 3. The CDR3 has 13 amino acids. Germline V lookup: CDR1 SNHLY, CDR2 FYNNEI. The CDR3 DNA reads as TGTGCCAGCAGAAACAGGGGGCTCTACGAGCAGTACTTC. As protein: CASRNRGLYEQYF.

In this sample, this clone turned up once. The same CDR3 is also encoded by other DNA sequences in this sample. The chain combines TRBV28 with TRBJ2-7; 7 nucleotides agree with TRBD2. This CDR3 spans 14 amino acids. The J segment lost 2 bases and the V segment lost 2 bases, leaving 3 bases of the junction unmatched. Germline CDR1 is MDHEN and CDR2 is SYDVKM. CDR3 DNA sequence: TGTGCCAGCAGTTTAGGGCTAGCGGCCTACGAGCAGTACTTC. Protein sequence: CASSLGLAAYEQYF.

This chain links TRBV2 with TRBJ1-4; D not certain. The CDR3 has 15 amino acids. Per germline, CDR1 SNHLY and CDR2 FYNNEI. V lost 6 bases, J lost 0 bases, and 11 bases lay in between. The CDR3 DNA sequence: TGTGCCAGCAGAGTATCAGCCGCAACTAATGAAAAACTGTTTTTT. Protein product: CASRVSAATNEKLFF.

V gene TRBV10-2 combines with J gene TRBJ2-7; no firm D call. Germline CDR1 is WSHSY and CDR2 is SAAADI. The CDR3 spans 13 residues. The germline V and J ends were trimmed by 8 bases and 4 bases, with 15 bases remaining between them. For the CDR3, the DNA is TGCGCCAGCTTTGATCTCTCGCCTTACGAGCAGTACTTC. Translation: CASFDLSPYEQYF.

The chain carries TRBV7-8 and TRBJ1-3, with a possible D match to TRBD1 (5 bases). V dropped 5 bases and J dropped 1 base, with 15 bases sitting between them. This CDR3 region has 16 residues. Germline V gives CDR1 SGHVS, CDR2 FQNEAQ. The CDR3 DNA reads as TGTGCCAGCAGCCCCAGACAGATTCCATCTGGAAACACCATATATTTT. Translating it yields CASSPRQIPSGNTIYF. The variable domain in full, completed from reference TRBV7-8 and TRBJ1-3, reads GAGVSQSPRYKVAKRGQDVALRCDPISGHVSLFWYQQALGQGPEFLTYFQNEAQLDKSGLPSDRFFAERPEGSVSTLKIQRTQQEDSAVYLCASSPRQIPSGNTIYFGEGSWLTVV.

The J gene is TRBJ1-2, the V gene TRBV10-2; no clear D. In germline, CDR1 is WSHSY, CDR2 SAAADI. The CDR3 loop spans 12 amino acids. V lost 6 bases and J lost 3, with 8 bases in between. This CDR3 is CASRDGDYGYTF. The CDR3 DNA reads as TGCGCCAGCAGAGACGGGGACTATGGCTACACCTTC.

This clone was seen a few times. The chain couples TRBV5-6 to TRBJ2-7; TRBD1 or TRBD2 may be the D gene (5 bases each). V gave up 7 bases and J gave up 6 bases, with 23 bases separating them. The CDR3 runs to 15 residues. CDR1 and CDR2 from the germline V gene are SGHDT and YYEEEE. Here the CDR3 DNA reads TGTGCCAGCGGTTACACAGACTCCTGGGGGAGCGAGCAGTACTTC. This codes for CASGYTDSWGSEQYF.